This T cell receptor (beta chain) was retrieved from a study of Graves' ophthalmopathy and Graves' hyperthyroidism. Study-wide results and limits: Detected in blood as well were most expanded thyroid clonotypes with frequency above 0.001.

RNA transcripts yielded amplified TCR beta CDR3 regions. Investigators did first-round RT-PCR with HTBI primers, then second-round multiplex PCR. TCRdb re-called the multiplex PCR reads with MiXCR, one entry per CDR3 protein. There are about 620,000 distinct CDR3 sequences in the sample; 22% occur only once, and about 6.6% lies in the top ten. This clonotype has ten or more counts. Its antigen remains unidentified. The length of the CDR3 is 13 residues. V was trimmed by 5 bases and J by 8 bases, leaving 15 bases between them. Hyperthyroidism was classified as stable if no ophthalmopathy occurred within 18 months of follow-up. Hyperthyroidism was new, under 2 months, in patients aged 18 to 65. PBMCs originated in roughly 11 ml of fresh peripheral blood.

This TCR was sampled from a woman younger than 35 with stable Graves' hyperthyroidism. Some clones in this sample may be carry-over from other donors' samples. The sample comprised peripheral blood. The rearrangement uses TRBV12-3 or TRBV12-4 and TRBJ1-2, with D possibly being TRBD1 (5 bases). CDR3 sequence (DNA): TGTGCCAGCAGTACCCGGGAGGGGAAGGGCTACACCTTC. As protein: CASSTREGKGYTF.